This TCR beta chain originates from a study of PD-L1 blockade in urothelial cancer. Looking at the study overall: Blood samples contained a median 141,255 T cells.

Time point noted: pretreatment peripheral blood. Deletions cut 3 bases from V and 6 bases from J, with 10 bases between. The CDR3 contains 12 residues. Germline V gives CDR1 SGHDT, CDR2 YYEEEE. Using immunoSEQ multiplex PCR, the repertoire was profiled, and TCRdb retains in-frame clones only, with some absent. The data hold nearly 35,000 clones, with approximately 87% observed a single time. The V gene is TRBV5-6, the J gene TRBJ2-7; weak D call: TRBD1 (6 bases). The clonotype was recovered from a man aged 55 to 70 with urothelial cancer. Sample: PBMCs, taken around atezolizumab (anti-PD-L1) treatment. CDR3 bases: TGTGCCAGCAGCTACGGGACACCCGAGCAGTACTTC. Translation: CASSYGTPEQYF.